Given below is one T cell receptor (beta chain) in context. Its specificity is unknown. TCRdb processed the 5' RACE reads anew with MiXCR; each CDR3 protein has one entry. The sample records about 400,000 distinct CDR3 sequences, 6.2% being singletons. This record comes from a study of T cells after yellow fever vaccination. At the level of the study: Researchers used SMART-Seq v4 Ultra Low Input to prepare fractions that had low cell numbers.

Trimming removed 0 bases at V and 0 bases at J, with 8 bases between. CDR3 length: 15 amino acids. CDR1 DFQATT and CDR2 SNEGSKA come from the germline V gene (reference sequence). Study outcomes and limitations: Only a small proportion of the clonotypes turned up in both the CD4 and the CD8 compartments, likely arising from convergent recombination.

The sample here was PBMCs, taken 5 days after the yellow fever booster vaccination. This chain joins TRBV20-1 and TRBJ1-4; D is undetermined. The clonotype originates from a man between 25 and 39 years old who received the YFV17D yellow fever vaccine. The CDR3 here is CSARDGRSTNEKLFF. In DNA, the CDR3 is TGCAGTGCTAGAGATGGGAGATCAACTAATGAAAAACTGTTTTTT.